This T cell receptor (beta chain) was documented in a study of human T cells and chemical hapten exposure. The wider study: The patch tests put 0.01% DPC on the skin of the upper back and were read 6 days later.

Of note for this clonotype: Its antigen remains unknown.

Study-wide results and caveats: After DPC sensitization, TCRs above 1 in 1000 frequency showed no change. Counts of expanded TCRs (at PT1) showed a positive correlation with patch test score.

Time point described: patch test 1, 2 weeks after DPC sensitization. Treatment described: therapeutic diphenylcyclopropenone sensitization with weekly scalp DPC. The library put unique molecular identifiers onto individual cDNA molecules. TCRdb recomputed calls from the RACE reads with MiXCR, one row per CDR3 protein. The table lists under 200,000 distinct CDR3 sequences, more than 12% of them singletons. This sample comprised whole blood, obtained in connection with sensitization to the hapten diphenylcyclopropenone (DPC). The TCR originated in a woman aged 25 to 45 with alopecia areata. Some clones in this sample may be carry-over from other donors' samples.

The CDR3 spells CSVAILAGGPHEQYF. In DNA form, the CDR3 reads TGCAGCGTGGCGATACTAGCGGGAGGGCCCCACGAGCAGTACTTC. The chain employs TRBV29-1 and TRBJ2-7; the match to TRBD2 covers 13 bases. This CDR3 has 15 residues. Germline V gene lookup returns CDR1 SQVTM and CDR2 ANQGSEA. The ends lost 6 bases at V and 5 bases at J; junction bases unmatched: 10.